Listed below are T cell receptor beta chains from one sample, sequenced in a study of molecular identifiers for immune sequencing clone quantification. Each CDR3 protein gets one entry after TCRdb re-called the PCR reads with MiXCR. The sample contains around 8,600 distinct CDR3 sequences, roughly 14% of which appear only once. Material for sequencing was naive CD8+ T cells from blood, with Jurkat cell RNA spiked in. All receptors derive from a human donor in good health. Some libraries in this study had Jurkat cell RNA spiked in. The CDR3 runs from the conserved cysteine through the conserved F or W. D genes are given only for firm matches. The size entry is marked missing in some rows and otherwise reads once, few, many or a size class.

TRBV7-2	.	.	TRBJ2-7	CVSSLALSSYEQYF	TGTGTCAGCAGCTTAGCCCTGAGCTCCTACGAGCAGTACTTC
TRBV11-2	.	medium-sized	TRBJ2-1	CASSPEDVSSYNEQFF	TGTGCCAGCAGCCCCGAGGACGTTAGCTCCTACAATGAGCAGTTCTTC
TRBV7-9	.	many	TRBJ2-7	CASSSPDRSHEQYF	TGTGCCAGCAGCTCCCCGGACCGGTCCCACGAGCAGTACTTC
TRBV12-3/TRBV12-4	TRBD1	many	TRBJ2-6	CASRQGVLSGANVLTF	TGTGCCAGCAGACAGGGGGTATTATCTGGGGCCAACGTCCTGACTTTC
TRBV10-3	.	.	TRBJ2-1	CATWVNNEQFF	TGTGCCACCTGGGTTAACAATGAGCAGTTCTTC
TRBV7-9	TRBD2	medium-sized	TRBJ2-2	CASSFTSGNTGELFF	TGTGCCAGCAGCTTCACTAGCGGGAACACCGGGGAGCTGTTTTTT
TRBV27	.	medium-sized	TRBJ1-5	CASSLRQSNQPQHF	TGTGCCAGCAGCCTTAGACAGAGCAATCAGCCCCAGCATTTT
TRBV7-2	TRBD2	medium-sized	TRBJ2-5	CASSLRRRGAGETQYF	TGTGCCAGCAGCTTGAGAAGGCGGGGGGCCGGGGAGACCCAGTACTTC
TRBV25-1	TRBD2	medium-sized	TRBJ2-5	CASSLAGGPVLETQYF	TGTGCCAGCAGTCTAGCGGGAGGGCCGGTTTTAGAGACCCAGTACTTC
TRBV12-3/TRBV12-4	.	many	TRBJ1-4	CASSQTVTNEKLFF	TGTGCCAGCAGCCAGACAGTAACTAATGAAAAACTGTTTTTT
TRBV2	TRBD1	medium-sized	TRBJ1-1	CARSRQGASGEAFF	TGTGCCAGGTCGAGACAGGGGGCGAGCGGTGAAGCTTTCTTT
TRBV27	.	medium-sized	TRBJ2-3	CASSLATGDTQYF	TGTGCCAGCAGTCTAGCCACGGGAGATACGCAGTATTTT
TRBV27	TRBD2	many	TRBJ2-7	CASSSSPSGTLYEQYF	TGTGCCAGCAGCTCAAGTCCTAGCGGGACACTCTACGAGCAGTACTTC
TRBV27	TRBD2	few	TRBJ2-7	CASSLSGREQYF	TGTGCCAGCAGTTTAAGCGGGAGGGAGCAGTACTTC
TRBV4-3	.	few	TRBJ2-6	CASSQDNRAYSGANVLTF	TGCGCCAGCAGCCAAGATAACAGGGCATACTCTGGGGCCAACGTCCTGACTTTC
TRBV11-2	.	medium-sized	TRBJ2-3	CASSWSGDTQYF	TGTGCCAGCAGCTGGTCGGGAGATACGCAGTATTTT
TRBV3-1	.	medium-sized	TRBJ2-1	CASSLETTYNEQFF	TGTGCCAGCAGCCTAGAGACAACCTACAATGAGCAGTTCTTC
TRBV19	TRBD1	many	TRBJ2-7	CASSIGTGYEQYF	TGTGCCAGTAGTATAGGGACAGGCTACGAGCAGTACTTC
TRBV19	TRBD1	many	TRBJ1-5	CASSPTGAGQPQHF	TGTGCCAGTAGTCCAACAGGGGCGGGTCAGCCCCAGCATTTT
TRBV20-1	.	many	TRBJ2-7	CSAGDGRGSYEQYF	TGCAGTGCGGGGGACGGGCGTGGCTCCTACGAGCAGTACTTC
TRBV30	.	medium-sized	TRBJ2-5	CAWTPLGGAGETQYF	TGTGCCTGGACCCCTCTAGGTGGGGCGGGAGAGACCCAGTACTTC
TRBV7-2	.	.	TRBJ2-3	CAGSPMGDAQYF	TGTGCCGGCAGCCCGATGGGAGATGCGCAGTATTTT
TRBV20-1	TRBD2	medium-sized	TRBJ2-3	CSARDVREGADTQYF	TGCAGTGCTAGAGATGTGCGGGAGGGCGCAGATACGCAGTATTTT
TRBV5-1	.	medium-sized	TRBJ1-6	CASSLAIGERQTNSPLHF	TGCGCCAGCAGCTTGGCCATTGGTGAACGACAGACCAATTCACCCCTCCACTTT
TRBV5-6	.	medium-sized	TRBJ2-7	CASSLAQIYEQYF	TGTGCCAGCAGCTTGGCGCAGATCTACGAGCAGTACTTC
TRBV6-5	TRBD1	medium-sized	TRBJ2-7	CASSYSAQGAVEQYF	TGTGCCAGCAGTTACTCAGCTCAGGGGGCGGTCGAGCAGTACTTC
TRBV4-3	.	medium-sized	TRBJ2-2	CASREHGTGELFF	TGCGCCAGCAGGGAGCATGGTACCGGGGAGCTGTTTTTT
TRBV30	TRBD2	medium-sized	TRBJ2-2	CACSSGASLPGELFF	TGTGCCTGCTCCAGCGGGGCTAGCCTTCCCGGGGAGCTGTTTTTT
TRBV12-5	TRBD2	many	TRBJ2-5	CASGSKGAGAIQETQYF	TGTGCTAGTGGCTCGAAAGGAGCGGGGGCGATTCAAGAGACCCAGTACTTC
TRBV5-1	TRBD1	medium-sized	TRBJ2-7	CASSLVGTGIYEQYF	TGCGCCAGCAGCTTGGTGGGGACAGGTATATACGAGCAGTACTTC
TRBV7-9	TRBD1	many	TRBJ1-1	CASSLAAQGKNTEAFF	TGTGCCAGCAGCTTAGCAGCACAGGGGAAGAACACTGAAGCTTTCTTT
TRBV27	.	medium-sized	TRBJ2-3	CASRDRRTTDTQYF	TGTGCCAGCAGGGACAGAAGAACCACAGATACGCAGTATTTT
TRBV4-1	.	.	TRBJ2-7	CASSQNSVGRDPYEQYF	TGCGCCAGCAGCCAAAACTCCGTCGGACGGGATCCCTACGAGCAGTACTTC
TRBV3-1	.	.	TRBJ1-1	CASSQDNFIGGRTEAFF	TGTGCCAGCAGCCAAGATAATTTCATTGGGGGGCGGACTGAAGCTTTCTTT
TRBV28	.	many	TRBJ2-7	CASSFRNTYEQYF	TGTGCCAGCAGTTTTCGCAACACCTACGAGCAGTACTTC
TRBV5-1	TRBD1	medium-sized	TRBJ2-3	CASSPGQGASTDTQYF	TGCGCCAGCAGCCCCGGACAGGGGGCTTCGACAGATACGCAGTATTTT
TRBV7-9	.	many	TRBJ2-1	CASSFGREHNEQFF	TGTGCCAGCAGCTTCGGCAGGGAACACAATGAGCAGTTCTTC
TRBV7-3	.	.	TRBJ2-3	CASSTASSDTQYF	TGTGCCAGCAGCACGGCTAGCAGCGATACGCAGTATTTT
TRBV12-3/TRBV12-4	.	many	TRBJ1-1	CASSPVGDPWIIPEAFF	TGTGCCAGCAGCCCCGTGGGTGATCCCTGGATTATCCCTGAAGCTTTCTTT
TRBV30	TRBD2	medium-sized	TRBJ2-3	CASLAGGPDTQYF	TGTGCCTCATTAGCGGGAGGCCCAGATACGCAGTATTTT
TRBV20-1	.	many	TRBJ2-7	CSARVRGSFYEQYF	TGCAGTGCTAGAGTTCGGGGGTCATTCTACGAGCAGTACTTC
TRBV7-6	TRBD2	many	TRBJ2-1	CASSLSAGGLNEQFF	TGTGCCAGCAGCTTATCGGCGGGGGGGCTTAATGAGCAGTTCTTC
TRBV6-1	.	medium-sized	TRBJ1-5	CASSSGVQPQHF	TGTGCCAGCAGTTCCGGGGTCCAGCCCCAGCATTTT